Included here is one T cell receptor (beta chain) sequence, with context. Its antigen remains unknown. Sample time point: newly diagnosed GD, antithyroid drugs for less than 3 months. PBMC RNA was the source of the TCR library. The record originates from a study of regulatory T cells in long-lasting Graves disease. Arm-PCR with iRepertoire HTBI primers amplified the CDR3 regions for these TCR beta libraries. TCRdb re-called the multiplex PCR reads with MiXCR, one entry per CDR3 protein. The table has roughly 610,000 distinct CDR3 sequences, 16% seen once. The CDR3 totals 13 residues. In germline, CDR1 is DFQATT, CDR2 SNEGSKA (reference sequence). V lost 6 bases to trimming and J lost 8 bases, with 19 bases between them. Regarding the study as a whole: Persistent Graves' patients had lower TCR diversity than newly diagnosed ones.

The same sample was also studied in work on T cells in Graves' hyperthyroidism and ophthalmopathy. Per that paper: Blood held most thyroid clonotypes expanded above 0.001 frequency. The authors' 13 V-J model separated ophthalmopathy from stable hyperthyroidism.

This specimen was peripheral blood mononuclear cells (PBMCs), taken at new diagnosis, from a patient treated with antithyroid drugs. The TCR comes from a woman in her twenties or thirties with Graves disease. This rearrangement joins TRBV20-1 to TRBJ1-2; D gene uncertain. CDR3 residues: CSANLPSRRGYTF. The CDR3 DNA follows: TGCAGTGCGAACCTCCCAAGCCGACGGGGCTACACCTTC.